Listed below are T cell receptor beta chains from one sample, sequenced in a study of shared clonotypes between healthy human individuals. Sequencing was performed with immunoSEQ multiplex PCR; in TCRdb, only in-frame clones are kept and a portion is missing. The table lists 100,000 or so clones, about 66% of them singletons. The sample consisted of memory CD8+ T cells sorted from blood. The receptors come from a woman aged 25 to 39 in good health. Both conserved end residues are part of each CDR3. The order of the fields is V gene, D gene, clone size, J gene, CDR3 DNA, CDR3 protein. D genes are given only for firm matches. Clone size, where shown, is once, few, many, or a class for clones that have expanded.

v_gene: TRBV4-2; d_gene: -; abundance: -; j_gene: TRBJ1-5; CDR3nt: TGTGCCAGCAGCCACGGGGTAAGAGGAGGGAATCAGCCCCAGCATTTT; CDR3aa: CASSHGVRGGNQPQHF
v_gene: TRBV30; d_gene: -; abundance: -; j_gene: TRBJ2-7; CDR3nt: TGTGCCTGGGCCGTCCCTTACAGGGTCGGCGAGCAGTACTTC; CDR3aa: CAWAVPYRVGEQYF
v_gene: TRBV7-6; d_gene: -; abundance: -; j_gene: TRBJ2-2; CDR3nt: TGTGCCAGCAGCCGAACGAACACCGGGGAGCTGTTTTTT; CDR3aa: CASSRTNTGELFF
v_gene: TRBV10-3; d_gene: -; abundance: -; j_gene: TRBJ1-5; CDR3nt: TGTGCCATCAGTGAGGAGAATCAGCCCCAGCATTTT; CDR3aa: CAISEENQPQHF
v_gene: TRBV10-1; d_gene: TRBD1; abundance: few; j_gene: TRBJ1-4; CDR3nt: TGCGCCCGACTCCGGGACAGGGAGGAAAAACTGTTTTTT; CDR3aa: CARLRDREEKLFF
v_gene: TRBV6-6; d_gene: -; abundance: -; j_gene: TRBJ2-1; CDR3nt: TGTGCCAGCAGTTACACCGGGACCGCGCACAATGAGCAGTTCTTC; CDR3aa: CASSYTGTAHNEQFF
v_gene: TRBV25-1; d_gene: TRBD2; abundance: -; j_gene: TRBJ2-5; CDR3nt: TGTGCCAGCAGCAAGGGAGCGGGAGGGCCAGAGACCCAGTACTTC; CDR3aa: CASSKGAGGPETQYF
v_gene: TRBV9; d_gene: -; abundance: few; j_gene: TRBJ1-2; CDR3nt: TGTGCCAGCAGCCCTGGGGGCTATGGCTACACCTTC; CDR3aa: CASSPGGYGYTF
v_gene: TRBV5-1; d_gene: TRBD1; abundance: many; j_gene: TRBJ1-4; CDR3nt: TGCGCCAGCAGCCTAGGACAGGGAGACAATGAAAAACTGTTTTTT; CDR3aa: CASSLGQGDNEKLFF
v_gene: TRBV11-2; d_gene: -; abundance: -; j_gene: TRBJ2-7; CDR3nt: TGTGCCAGCAGCCGTACCGGACGGTTCCACGAGCAGTACTTC; CDR3aa: CASSRTGRFHEQYF
v_gene: TRBV5-1; d_gene: TRBD2; abundance: -; j_gene: TRBJ2-1; CDR3nt: TGCGCCAGCAGCGCGGAAAGACTAGCGGGCATGACCCTCTACAATGAGCAGTTCTTC; CDR3aa: CASSAERLAGMTLYNEQFF
v_gene: TRBV5-6; d_gene: TRBD1; abundance: -; j_gene: TRBJ2-7; CDR3nt: TGTGCCAGCAGCTGGGGGACAGGGGGCTACGAGCAGTACTTC; CDR3aa: CASSWGTGGYEQYF
v_gene: TRBV25-1; d_gene: TRBD2; abundance: -; j_gene: TRBJ2-2; CDR3nt: TGTGCCAGCAGACTAGCGGGCAGCACCGGGGAGCTGTTTTTT; CDR3aa: CASRLAGSTGELFF
v_gene: TRBV19; d_gene: -; abundance: once; j_gene: TRBJ2-7; CDR3nt: TGTGCCAGTAGTATCTCCCCGTCCGGGTTCTACGAGCAGTACTTC; CDR3aa: CASSISPSGFYEQYF
v_gene: TRBV4-1; d_gene: -; abundance: few; j_gene: TRBJ1-2; CDR3nt: TGCGCCAGCAGCCAAGTGACAGCTAACTATGGCTACACCTTC; CDR3aa: CASSQVTANYGYTF
v_gene: TRBV4-3; d_gene: -; abundance: once; j_gene: TRBJ2-7; CDR3nt: TGCGCCAGCAGCCAAGGGTCCGAGCAGTACTTC; CDR3aa: CASSQGSEQYF
v_gene: TRBV6-4; d_gene: -; abundance: many; j_gene: TRBJ2-2; CDR3nt: TGTGCCAGCAGTGACACGGACACCGGGGAGCTGTTTTTT; CDR3aa: CASSDTDTGELFF
v_gene: TRBV9; d_gene: -; abundance: -; j_gene: TRBJ2-3; CDR3nt: TGTGCCAGCAGCGTCTGGACAGCCTCCACAGATACGCAGTATTTT; CDR3aa: CASSVWTASTDTQYF